What follows are 21 T cell receptor beta chains derived from one specimen sequenced in a study of shared clonotypes between healthy human individuals. Repertoires were generated with immunoSEQ multiplex PCR, while TCRdb's copy carries only in-frame clones and drops some. The repertoire consists of 2,500,000 or so clones, with roughly 93% occurring once and the leading ten covering approximately 0.37%. Sequenced: naive CD4+ T cells from PBMCs. Noted subset: CD45RA+ positively selected. The receptors here all came from a man aged 18 to 29 in good health. Some clones in this sample may be carry-over from other donors' samples.

The chain uses TRBV14 and TRBJ2-7; the D gene is possibly TRBD2 (6 bases). V was shortened by 4 bases and J by 4 bases, with 20 bases between the two germline ends. This CDR3 is built from 16 residues. Germline assignment: CDR1 SGHDN and CDR2 FVKESK. The CDR3 DNA is TGTGCCAGCAGCCTCCTGTCCAATTCCGGGAGATACGAGCAGTACTTC. Translating it yields CASSLLSNSGRYEQYF.

The chain links TRBV28 to TRBJ2-7; D may match TRBD1 or TRBD2 (6 bases each). CDR3 length: 14 amino acids. The germline V and J ends were trimmed by 5 bases and 6 bases, with 17 bases remaining between them. Germline V gene sequence: CDR1 MDHEN, CDR2 SYDVKM. CDR3 residues: CASSVGGSPTEQYF. CDR3 DNA: TGTGCCAGCAGTGTCGGGGGCTCTCCCACCGAGCAGTACTTC.

This rearrangement joins TRBV19 to TRBJ1-4; TRBD1 might be the D (6 bases). Deletions cut 4 bases from V and 5 bases from J, with 14 bases between. Germline CDR1 LNHDA, CDR2 SQIVND (reference sequence). CDR3 size: 15 residues. Here the CDR3 reads CASSRNRVGNEKLFF. CDR3 nucleotides: TGTGCCAGTAGTAGAAACAGGGTTGGAAATGAAAAACTGTTTTTT.

The genes are TRBV6-5 and TRBJ2-1; no clear D. There are 14 residues in the CDR3. CDR1 is MNHEY and CDR2 is SVGAGI in the germline V gene. With 5 bases removed from V and 5 bases from J, the gap between germline ends came to 13 bases. The CDR3 DNA is TGTGCCAGCAGTCAACAGCCGCAGCACAATGAGCAGTTCTTC. It specifies CASSQQPQHNEQFF.

The genes are TRBV9 and TRBJ2-1, with 8 positions matching TRBD1. The germline V gene has CDR1 SGDLS and CDR2 YYNGEE. The CDR3 covers 16 residues. After removal of 4 bases from V and 1 base from J, the junction contained 7 bases not matched to a gene. The CDR3 spells CASSLMGTGSYNEQFF. The DNA for the CDR3 is TGTGCCAGCAGCCTCATGGGGACAGGATCCTACAATGAGCAGTTCTTC.

Here the CDR3 DNA reads TGTGCCAGCAGCTTAGGCCAGGTAGCCGGGGAGCTGTTTTTT. It translates to CASSLGQVAGELFF. This sequence joins TRBV7-8 and TRBJ2-2; the D is unclear. CDR1 is SGHVS and CDR2 is FQNEAQ in the germline V gene. There are 14 residues in the CDR3. The germline V and J ends were trimmed by 1 base and 6 bases, with 9 bases remaining between them.

V and J are TRBV7-2 and TRBJ2-2; TRBD2 aligns across 12 bases. Unmatched junction bases numbered 5, after V lost 6 bases and J lost 6 bases. The CDR3 extends over 15 amino acids. Germline assignment: CDR1 SGHTA and CDR2 FQGNSA. The CDR3 protein is CASSILAGGPGELFF. The CDR3 coding sequence is TGTGCCAGCAGTATACTAGCGGGAGGCCCCGGGGAGCTGTTTTTT. The whole variable domain, remainder taken from reference TRBV7-2 and TRBJ2-2, is GAGVSQSPSNKVTEKGKDVELRCDPISGHTALYWYRQSLGQGLEFLIYFQGNSAPDKSGLPSDRFSAERTGGSVSTLTIQRTQQEDSAVYLCASSILAGGPGELFFGEGSRLTVL.

The rearrangement uses TRBV4-2 and TRBJ2-2; no reliable D call. The CDR3 contains 14 residues. The germline CDR1 and CDR2 sequences are LGHNA and YNFKEQ. Trimming cost V 4 bases and J 2 bases, with 8 bases left between them. The CDR3 DNA reads TGTGCCAGCAGCCCAAAAACCAACACCGGGGAGCTGTTTTTT. Amino acids: CASSPKTNTGELFF.

This chain links TRBV27 with TRBJ2-5; no definite D call. The tail of the sequence fits TRBJ2-7 better, so the J call may be wrong. Per the germline V gene, CDR1 is MNHEY and CDR2 is SMNVEV (reference sequence). The CDR3 loop spans 15 amino acids. The CDR3 region is CASTPTSRHSYEQYF. CDR3 DNA: TGTGCCAGCACTCCCACATCTCGCCACTCCTACGAGCAGTACTTC.

This clone was found once. Other nucleotide sequences from this sample produce the same CDR3. V gene TRBV28 combines with J gene TRBJ2-7; D ambiguous. Trimming removed 3 bases at V and 3 bases at J, with 6 bases between. Germline lookup yields CDR1 MDHEN and CDR2 SYDVKM. The CDR3 is 12 residues long. The CDR3 bases are TGTGCCAGCAGTTTCCTGAGCTACGAGCAGTACTTC. Translating gives CASSFLSYEQYF.

The CDR3 DNA is TGTGCCAGCAGCTTAGCGGGTCTTACTGAAGCTTTCTTT. Its protein is CASSLAGLTEAFF. The rearrangement links TRBV7-2 to TRBJ1-1; no definite D call. The ends were cut back, 0 bases at V and 5 bases at J, with 7 bases in the middle. CDR3 length: 13 amino acids. Per the germline V gene, CDR1 is SGHTA and CDR2 is FQGNSA.

The V and J genes are TRBV6-1 and TRBJ2-7, with D perhaps matching TRBD1 (6 bases). This CDR3 contains 16 residues. The germline CDR1 and CDR2 sequences are MNHNS and SASEGT. V was trimmed by 1 base and J by 6 bases, leaving 19 bases between them. The CDR3 sequence: CASSEELGGYYGEQYF. The CDR3 DNA reads as TGTGCCAGCAGTGAAGAGCTTGGGGGCTACTACGGCGAGCAGTACTTC.

In the case of this clone: Distinct nucleotide sequences in the sample also encode this CDR3. The J gene is TRBJ2-5, the V gene TRBV10-2, with TRBD2 identical over 8 bases. Trimming removed 7 bases from V and 4 bases from J; junction bases left unmatched: 8. This CDR3 has 14 amino acids. The germline gives CDR1 WSHSY, CDR2 SAAADI. CDR3 sequence: CASTETGGGETQYF. The CDR3 bases are TGCGCCAGCACTGAAACGGGAGGGGGAGAGACCCAGTACTTC.

The rearrangement links TRBV7-6 to TRBJ1-4; TRBD1 is a possible D gene (5 bases). Trimming removed 1 base at V and 2 bases at J, with 11 bases between. CDR1 is SGHVS and CDR2 is FNYEAQ in the germline V gene. The CDR3 has 16 residues. The CDR3 here is CASSLVGARTNEKLFF. The CDR3 nucleotides are TGTGCCAGCAGCTTAGTCGGGGCGCGGACTAATGAAAAACTGTTTTTT.

J is TRBJ2-7 and V is TRBV5-6; D remains unclear. This CDR3 region has 17 residues. The V gene's germline CDR1 is SGHDT and CDR2 YYEEEE. Trimming removed 4 bases from V and 9 bases from J, with 29 bases in between. The CDR3 region has the DNA TGTGCCAGCAGCCCCTCGGGTCAACCAAGCCTGGGGATCGCGCAGTACTTC. Amino acids: CASSPSGQPSLGIAQYF.

The chain links TRBV29-1 to TRBJ2-3; possibly TRBD2 for D (5 bases). Between the trimmed V and J ends, which lost 1 base and 4 bases, there was a span of 12 bases. Germline CDR1 and CDR2: SQVTM and ANQGSEA. There are 14 residues in the CDR3. CDR3 DNA: TGCAGCGTTGAAGTGGCAGCCGGGGCAGATACGCAGTATTTT. As protein: CSVEVAAGADTQYF.

The J gene is TRBJ2-1, the V gene TRBV6-4; D is possibly TRBD2 (5 bases). Trimming shortened V by 3 bases and J by 3 bases, and 6 bases separated the two germline ends. Germline-derived CDR1 and CDR2 are MRHNA and SNTAGT. This CDR3 has 13 amino acids. CDR3 in amino acids: CASSEEGYNEQFF. CDR3 DNA sequence: TGTGCCAGCAGTGAAGAGGGCTACAATGAGCAGTTCTTC.

This chain joins TRBV7-3 and TRBJ1-1; D is perhaps TRBD1 (6 bases). The V and J ends lost 5 bases and 0 bases respectively, with 10 bases between them. This CDR3 is built from 14 residues. CDR1 SGHTA and CDR2 FQGTGA come from the germline V gene. DNA of the CDR3: TGTGCCAGCAGCAACAGGGCCCTGAACACTGAAGCTTTCTTT. It codes for CASSNRALNTEAFF. Complete variable domain (other parts from reference TRBV7-3 and TRBJ1-1): GAGVSQTPSNKVTEKGKYVELRCDPISGHTALYWYRQSLGQGPEFLIYFQGTGAADDSGLPNDRFFAVRPEGSVSTLKIQRTERGDSAVYLCASSNRALNTEAFFGQGTRLTVV.

The chain has TRBV2 and TRBJ1-2, with D unclear. Trimming took off 7 bases at V and 4 bases at J, with 10 bases between the two ends. Germline V gene lookup returns CDR1 SNHLY and CDR2 FYNNEI. CDR3 length: 12 residues. The CDR3 loop is CASTLWVYGYTF. The DNA for the CDR3 is TGTGCCAGCACCCTCTGGGTCTATGGCTACACCTTC.

In the case of this clone: The identical CDR3 is also encoded by other nucleotide sequences in the sample. This sequence joins TRBV28 and TRBJ2-6; either TRBD1 or TRBD2 may fit D (5 bases each). Germline V CDR1 and CDR2: MDHEN, SYDVKM. V dropped 2 bases and J dropped 2 bases, with 7 bases sitting between them. CDR3 length: 15 amino acids. The CDR3 is CASSLGGPGANVLTF. As DNA, the CDR3 is TGTGCCAGCAGTTTAGGGGGACCTGGGGCCAACGTCCTGACTTTC.

For this clone: This specimen includes other DNA sequences encoding the same CDR3. The CDR3 protein is CASSFRAGYGYTF. For the CDR3, the DNA is TGTGCCAGCAGTTTCAGGGCGGGTTATGGCTACACCTTC. The V gene is TRBV27, the J gene TRBJ1-2, with a tentative D call TRBD1 (5 bases). The V end lost 3 bases, the J end lost 5 bases, and 10 bases lay between the germline ends. This CDR3 spans 13 amino acids. CDR1 is MNHEY and CDR2 is SMNVEV in the germline V gene (reference sequence).